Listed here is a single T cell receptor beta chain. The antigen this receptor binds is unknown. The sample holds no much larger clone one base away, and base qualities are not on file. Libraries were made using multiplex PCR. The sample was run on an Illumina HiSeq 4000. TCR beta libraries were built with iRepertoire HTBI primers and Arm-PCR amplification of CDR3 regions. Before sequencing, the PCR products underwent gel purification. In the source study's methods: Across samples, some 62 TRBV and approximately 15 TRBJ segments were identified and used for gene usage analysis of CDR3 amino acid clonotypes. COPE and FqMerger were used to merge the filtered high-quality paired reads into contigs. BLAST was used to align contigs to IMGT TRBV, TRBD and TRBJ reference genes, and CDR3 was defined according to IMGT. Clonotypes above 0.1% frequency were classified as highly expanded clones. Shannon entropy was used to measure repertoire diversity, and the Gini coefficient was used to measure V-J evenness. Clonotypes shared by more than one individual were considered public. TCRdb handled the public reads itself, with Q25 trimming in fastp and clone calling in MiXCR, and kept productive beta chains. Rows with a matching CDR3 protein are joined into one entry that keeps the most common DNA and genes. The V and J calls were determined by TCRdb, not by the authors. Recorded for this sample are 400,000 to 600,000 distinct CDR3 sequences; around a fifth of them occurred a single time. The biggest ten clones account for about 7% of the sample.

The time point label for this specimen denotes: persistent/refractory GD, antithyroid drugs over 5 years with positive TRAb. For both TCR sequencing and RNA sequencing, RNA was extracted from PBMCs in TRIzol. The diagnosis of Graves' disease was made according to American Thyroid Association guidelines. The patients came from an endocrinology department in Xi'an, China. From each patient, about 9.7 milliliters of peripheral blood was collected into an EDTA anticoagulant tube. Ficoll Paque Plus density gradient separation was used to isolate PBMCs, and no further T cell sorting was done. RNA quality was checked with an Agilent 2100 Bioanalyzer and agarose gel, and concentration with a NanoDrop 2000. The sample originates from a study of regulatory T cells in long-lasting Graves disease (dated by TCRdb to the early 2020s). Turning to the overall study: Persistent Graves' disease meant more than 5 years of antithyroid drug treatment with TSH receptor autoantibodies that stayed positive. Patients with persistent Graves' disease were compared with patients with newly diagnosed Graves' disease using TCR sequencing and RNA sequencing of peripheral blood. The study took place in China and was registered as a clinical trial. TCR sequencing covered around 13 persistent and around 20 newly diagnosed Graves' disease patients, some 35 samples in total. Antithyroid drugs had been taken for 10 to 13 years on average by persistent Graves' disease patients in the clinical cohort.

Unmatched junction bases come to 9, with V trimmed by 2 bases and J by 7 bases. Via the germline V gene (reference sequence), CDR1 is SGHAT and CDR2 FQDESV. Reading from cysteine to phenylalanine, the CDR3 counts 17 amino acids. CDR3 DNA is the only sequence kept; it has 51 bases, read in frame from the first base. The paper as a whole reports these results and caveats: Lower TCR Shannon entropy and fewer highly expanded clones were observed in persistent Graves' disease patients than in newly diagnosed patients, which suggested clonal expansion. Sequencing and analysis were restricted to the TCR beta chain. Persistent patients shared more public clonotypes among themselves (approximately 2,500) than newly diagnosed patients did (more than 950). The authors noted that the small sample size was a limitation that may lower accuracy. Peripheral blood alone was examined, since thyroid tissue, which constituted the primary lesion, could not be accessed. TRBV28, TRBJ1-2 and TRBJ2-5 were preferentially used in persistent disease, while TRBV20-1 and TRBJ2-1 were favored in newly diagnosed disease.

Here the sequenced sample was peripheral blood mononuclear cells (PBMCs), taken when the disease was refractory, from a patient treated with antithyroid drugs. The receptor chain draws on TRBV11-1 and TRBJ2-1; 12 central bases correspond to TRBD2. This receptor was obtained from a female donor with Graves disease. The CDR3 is CASSLTPSGRAVNEQFF. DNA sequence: TGTGCCAGCAGCTTAACCCCTAGCGGGAGGGCCGTGAATGAGCAGTTCTTC.